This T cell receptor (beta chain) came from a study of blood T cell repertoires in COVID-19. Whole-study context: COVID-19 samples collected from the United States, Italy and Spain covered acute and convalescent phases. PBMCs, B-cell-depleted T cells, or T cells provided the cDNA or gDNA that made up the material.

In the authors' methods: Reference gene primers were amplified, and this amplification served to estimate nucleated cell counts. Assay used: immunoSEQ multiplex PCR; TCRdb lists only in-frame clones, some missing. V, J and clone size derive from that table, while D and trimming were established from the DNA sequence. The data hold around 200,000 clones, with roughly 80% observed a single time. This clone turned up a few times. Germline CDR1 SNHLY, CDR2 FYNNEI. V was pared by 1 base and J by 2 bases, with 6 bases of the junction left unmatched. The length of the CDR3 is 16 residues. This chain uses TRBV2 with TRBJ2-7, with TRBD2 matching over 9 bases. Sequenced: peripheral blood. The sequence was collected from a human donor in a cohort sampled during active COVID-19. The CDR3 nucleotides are TGTGCCAGCAGTGAAGGGGTAGCGGGGGCTACCTACGAGCAGTACTTC. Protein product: CASSEGVAGATYEQYF.